Below are 13 T cell receptor beta chains sequenced from a single sample in a study of blood T cell repertoires in COVID-19. Clones were sequenced by immunoSEQ multiplex PCR, and TCRdb holds only the in-frame ones, with some missing. Altogether 310,000 or so clones are present, around 83% being singletons, with the ten largest covering roughly 1.1%. Sequenced sample: peripheral blood. The source is a woman aged 50 to 60 with acute or convalescent COVID-19.

Ten or more counts support this clone. This chain connects TRBV6-4 to TRBJ2-1, with 9 bases fitting TRBD2. CDR3 length: 16 amino acids. Per germline, CDR1 MRHNA and CDR2 SNTAGT. With 0 bases clipped from V and 2 bases from J, the junction kept 2 bases outside the gene matches. The CDR3 protein is CASSDSGGGAYNEQFF. As DNA, the CDR3 is TGTGCCAGCAGTGACTCGGGCGGGGGGGCCTACAATGAGCAGTTCTTC.

This chain uses TRBV24-1 with TRBJ2-5; 8 bases are shared with TRBD1. This CDR3 spans 15 amino acids. Germline-derived CDR1 and CDR2 are KGHDR and SFDVKD. Losses at the gene ends were 3 bases for V and 7 bases for J; bases not matched to a gene: 9. The CDR3 sequence: CATSDPRTGLGTQYF. The DNA for the CDR3 is TGTGCCACCAGTGATCCCCGGACAGGGCTTGGGACCCAGTACTTC.

A word on this clone: At one end, the junction sequence differs from germline, possibly due to a read error. The chain joins TRBV6-6 to TRBJ1-1; D gene ambiguous. The CDR3 has 12 residues. Germline CDR1 reads MNHNY; CDR2 reads SVGAGI (reference sequence). CDR3 bases: TGTGCCAGCACTACCTCCGACACCGAAGCTTTCTTT. Its protein is CASTTSDTEAFF.

This sequence joins TRBV30 and TRBJ1-6; D unresolved. The CDR3 spans 14 residues. V lost 3 bases and J 3 bases, leaving 9 bases between the germline ends. Germline V gene sequence: CDR1 GTSNPN, CDR2 SVGIG (reference sequence). CDR3 nucleotides: TGTGCCTGGAGATTCGAGATCTATAATTCACCCCTCCACTTT. It is translated as CAWRFEIYNSPLHF. The variable domain in full, completed from reference TRBV30 and TRBJ1-6, reads SQTIHQWPATLVQPVGSPLSLECTVEGTSNPNLYWYRQAAGRGLQLLFYSVGIGQISSEVPQNLSASRPQDRQFILSSKKLLLSDSGFYLCAWRFEIYNSPLHFGNGTRLTVT.

The chain joins TRBV30 to TRBJ1-2, with 8 positions matching TRBD1. Germline CDR1 reads GTSNPN; CDR2 reads SVGIG (reference sequence). This CDR3 is built from 13 residues. The ends lost 3 bases at V and 4 bases at J; junction bases unmatched: 4. CDR3 sequence (DNA): TGTGCCTGGAGCAGGGGGCAGGGCTATGGCTACACCTTC. It translates to CAWSRGQGYGYTF.

This clone was seen just once. The V gene is TRBV10-1, the J gene TRBJ2-3, with 13 bases that match TRBD2. The V gene's germline CDR1 is WNHNN and CDR2 SYGVQD (reference sequence). CDR3 size: 18 residues. V lost 2 bases to trimming and J lost 2 bases; unmatched junction nucleotides: 7. CDR3 in amino acids: CASSEPGTSGVYTDTQYF. The CDR3 coding sequence is TGCGCCAGCAGTGAGCCCGGGACTAGCGGGGTCTACACAGATACGCAGTATTTT.

V gene TRBV19 combines with J gene TRBJ1-1; 8 bases map to TRBD1. The CDR3 loop spans 16 amino acids. The V gene end was trimmed by 3 bases and the J gene end by 2 bases; junction bases not matched to a gene: 8. The germline CDR1 and CDR2 sequences are LNHDA and SQIVND (reference sequence). The CDR3 nucleotides read TGTGCCAGTAGTATGGCGGGCAGGGGGCGAAACACTGAAGCTTTCTTT. This gives the protein CASSMAGRGRNTEAFF. Looking up the rest from reference TRBV19 and TRBJ1-1 gives the full variable domain: DGGITQSPKYLFRKEGQNVTLSCEQNLNHDAMYWYRQDPGQGLRLIYYSQIVNDFQKGDIAEGYSVSREKKESFPLTVTSAQKNPTAFYLCASSMAGRGRNTEAFFGQGTRLTVV.

This chain uses TRBV5-1 with TRBJ1-2; maybe TRBD1 (6 bases). Deletions cut 1 base from V and 2 bases from J, with 27 bases between. CDR1 and CDR2 (germline): SGHRS, YFSETQ. This CDR3 region has 20 residues. The CDR3 nucleotides read TGCGCCAGCAGCTTGTTTGGGGGAAGGGCAGGGGTGTCCTTGAACTATGGCTACACCTTC. As protein: CASSLFGGRAGVSLNYGYTF.

This sequence joins TRBV7-6 and TRBJ1-5, with 7 bases identical to TRBD1. Per germline, CDR1 SGHVS and CDR2 FNYEAQ. The J segment lost 7 bases and the V segment lost 5 bases, leaving 11 bases of the junction unmatched. The CDR3 runs to 15 residues. In DNA form, the CDR3 reads TGTGCCAGCAGCCCCGACAGGGCAAGTCGGCAGCCCCAGCATTTT. Protein sequence: CASSPDRASRQPQHF.

The V and J genes are TRBV24-1 and TRBJ1-2; weak D call: TRBD1 (6 bases). Germline V gene data show CDR1 as KGHDR and CDR2 as SFDVKD. This CDR3 region has 14 residues. V lost 5 bases and J 4 bases, leaving 13 bases between the germline ends. CDR3 coding DNA: TGTGCCACCAGTGTCTCGGGACATATCTATGGCTACACCTTC. This translates into CATSVSGHIYGYTF.

The chain recombines TRBV7-3 with TRBJ2-2, with D maybe TRBD2 (7 bases). Germline V gene data show CDR1 as SGHTA and CDR2 as FQGTGA. The CDR3 has 15 amino acids. V was clipped by 5 bases and J by 3 bases, with 13 bases between them. The CDR3 here is CASSEGRGYTGELFF. The DNA of the CDR3 is TGTGCCAGCAGCGAGGGGAGGGGGTACACCGGGGAGCTGTTTTTT.

The chain links TRBV27 to TRBJ1-1, with D possibly TRBD1 on 5 matching bases. The ends were cut back, 6 bases at V and 4 bases at J, with 15 bases in the middle. The CDR3 sequence is 14 residues long. The germline V gene has CDR1 MNHEY and CDR2 SMNVEV (reference sequence). CDR3 sequence reads: CASRREVGLTEAFF. CDR3 DNA sequence: TGTGCCAGCAGGAGGGAGGTGGGACTCACTGAAGCTTTCTTT.

The rearrangement links TRBV20-1 to TRBJ2-3; a possible D gene is TRBD2 (5 bases). This CDR3 is built from 11 residues. Germline V gene lookup returns CDR1 DFQATT and CDR2 SNEGSKA (reference sequence). Trimming removed 7 bases from V and 8 bases from J, with 13 bases in between. The CDR3 region is CSVREAGTQYF. DNA of the CDR3: TGCAGTGTCAGAGAGGCGGGTACGCAGTATTTT.